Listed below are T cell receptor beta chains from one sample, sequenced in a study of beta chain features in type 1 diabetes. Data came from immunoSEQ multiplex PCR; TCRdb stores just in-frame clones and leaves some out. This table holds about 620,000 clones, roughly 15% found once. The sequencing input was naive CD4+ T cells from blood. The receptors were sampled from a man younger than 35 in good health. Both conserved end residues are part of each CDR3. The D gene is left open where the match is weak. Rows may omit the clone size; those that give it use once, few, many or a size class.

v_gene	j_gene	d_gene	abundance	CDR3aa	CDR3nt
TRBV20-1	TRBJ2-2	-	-	CSARPGELFF	TGCAGTGCTAGACCCGGGGAGCTGTTTTTT
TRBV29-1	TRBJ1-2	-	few	CSVQPRLTNYGYTF	TGCAGCGTCCAACCCCGTTTAACTAACTATGGCTACACCTTC
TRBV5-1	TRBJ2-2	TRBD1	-	CASTPGQLFGELFF	TGCGCCAGCACCCCGGGACAGCTATTCGGGGAGCTGTTTTTT
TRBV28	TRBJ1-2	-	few	CASSSPGSYTF	TGTGCCAGCAGTTCCCCAGGGTCCTACACCTTC
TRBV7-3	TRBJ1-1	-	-	CASSPRGEGTEAFF	TGTGCCAGCAGCCCCAGGGGCGAAGGCACTGAAGCTTTCTTT
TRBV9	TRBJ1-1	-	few	CASSVVPGSNTEAFF	TGTGCCAGCAGCGTAGTACCAGGGTCGAACACTGAAGCTTTCTTT
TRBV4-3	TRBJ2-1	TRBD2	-	CASSQGQLAGYNEQFF	TGCGCCAGCAGCCAAGGCCAACTAGCGGGCTACAATGAGCAGTTCTTC
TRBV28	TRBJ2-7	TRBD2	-	CASSRSGRYEQYF	TGTGCCAGCAGCCGAAGCGGGAGGTACGAGCAGTACTTC
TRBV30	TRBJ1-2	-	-	CAWRHTGFGGYGYTF	TGTGCCTGGAGACATACAGGGTTCGGCGGCTATGGCTACACCTTC
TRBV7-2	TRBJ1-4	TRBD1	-	CASSQGGGNEKLFF	TGTGCCAGCAGCCAAGGGGGCGGTAATGAAAAACTGTTTTTT
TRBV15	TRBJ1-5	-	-	CATSNRELGYSNQPQHF	TGTGCCACCAGCAACAGGGAGTTGGGTTATAGCAATCAGCCCCAGCATTTT
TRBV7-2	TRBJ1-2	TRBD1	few	CASSSADRPGNGYTF	TGTGCCAGCAGCTCCGCGGACAGGCCTGGGAATGGCTACACCTTC
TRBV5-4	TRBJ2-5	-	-	CASSLGTRGETQYF	TGTGCCAGCAGCTTGGGGACAAGGGGAGAGACCCAGTACTTC
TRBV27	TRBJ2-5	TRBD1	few	CASSRTGTGGRETQYF	TGTGCCAGCAGCCGTACTGGGACAGGGGGCCGGGAGACCCAGTACTTC
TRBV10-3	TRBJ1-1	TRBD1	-	CAINPTGGTEAFF	TGTGCCATCAATCCGACAGGGGGGACTGAAGCTTTCTTT
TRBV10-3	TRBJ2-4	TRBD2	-	CAISRGSTENIQYF	TGTGCCATCAGCCGCGGGAGCACTGAAAACATTCAGTACTTC
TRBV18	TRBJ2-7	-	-	CASSPRETAAYEQYF	TGTGCCAGCTCACCAAGGGAAACCGCGGCCTACGAGCAGTACTTC
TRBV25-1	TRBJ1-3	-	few	CASSHNSGNTIYF	TGTGCCAGCAGCCACAACTCTGGAAACACCATATATTTT
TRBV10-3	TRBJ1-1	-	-	CAISVTAELNTEAFF	TGTGCCATCAGTGTTACGGCAGAACTAAACACTGAAGCTTTCTTT
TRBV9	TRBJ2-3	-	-	CASSVVGSLGTDTQYF	TGTGCCAGCAGCGTAGTGGGGAGTTTGGGGACAGATACGCAGTATTTT
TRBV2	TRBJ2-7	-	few	CASRLSGVSYEQYF	TGTGCCAGCAGGCTGTCGGGGGTCTCCTACGAGCAGTACTTC
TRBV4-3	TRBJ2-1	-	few	CASSQDSRARPREQFF	TGCGCCAGCAGCCAAGATTCTCGAGCCCGGCCGAGGGAGCAGTTCTTC
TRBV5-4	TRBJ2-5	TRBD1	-	CASSLPGQRQETQYF	TGTGCCAGCAGCTTACCGGGACAGCGTCAAGAGACCCAGTACTTC
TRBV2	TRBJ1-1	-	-	CASSGGTTQAFF	TGTGCCAGCAGTGGAGGAACAACCCAAGCTTTCTTT
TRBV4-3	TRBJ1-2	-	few	CASSQVTGGFGYTF	TGCGCCAGCAGCCAAGTAACAGGAGGATTTGGCTACACCTTC
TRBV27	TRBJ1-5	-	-	CASSPYASNQPQHF	TGTGCCAGCAGTCCCTACGCCTCAAATCAGCCCCAGCATTTT
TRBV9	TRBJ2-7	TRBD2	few	CASSLAGGTPYEQYF	TGTGCCAGCAGTTTAGCGGGAGGGACACCCTACGAGCAGTACTTC